The present TCR beta chain was sequenced within a study of T cell changes during pregnancy in multiple sclerosis. Losses at the gene ends were 1 base for V and 6 bases for J; bases not matched to a gene: 2. Germline V gives CDR1 SGHVS, CDR2 FNYEAQ. This CDR3 comprises 15 residues. Profiling relied on immunoSEQ multiplex PCR, and the TCRdb table lists in-frame clones only, not all of them. This sample has about 100,000 clones, with around 92% found just once. The chain recombines TRBV7-6 with TRBJ1-6; 8 bases fit TRBD1. This sequence was found in a female donor with multiple sclerosis, enrolled in a pregnancy study. The specimen was peripheral blood, collected after pregnancy. CDR3 in amino acids: CASSLGQGANSPLHF. The CDR3, as DNA: TGTGCCAGCAGCTTAGGTCAGGGGGCTAATTCACCCCTCCACTTT.